The 3 T cell receptor beta chains reported below all come from one sample, sequenced in a study of regulatory T cells in long-lasting Graves disease. Time point noted: persistent/refractory GD, antithyroid drugs over 5 years with positive TRAb. RNA isolated from PBMCs was used to make the TCR library. According to the study, TCR beta libraries were built with iRepertoire HTBI primers and CDR3-region Arm-PCR. TCRdb analysed the multiplex PCR reads with MiXCR anew, one entry per CDR3 protein. The table has some 280,000 distinct CDR3 sequences, 22% seen once. Sample: peripheral blood mononuclear cells (PBMCs), taken when the disease was refractory, from a patient treated with antithyroid drugs. The receptor source for this set is a female donor with Graves disease.

With regard to this clonotype: A much larger clonotype is one base distant, so this may be a read error. The V and J genes are TRBV6-5 and TRBJ2-7; 11 bases line up with TRBD1. Looked up from germline, CDR1 is MNHEY and CDR2 is SVGAGI. V was pared by 0 bases and J by 5 bases, with 3 bases of the junction left unmatched. This CDR3 contains 15 residues. CDR3 protein: CASSYSRDRGNEQYF. Here the CDR3 DNA reads TGTGCCAGCAGTTACTCGAGGGACAGGGGGAACGAGCAGTACTTC.

This clonotype was seen at least ten times. The rearrangement uses TRBV12-3 or TRBV12-4 and TRBJ1-1; a weak D match, TRBD1 (5 bases). CDR3 length equals 13 residues. The germline V and J ends were trimmed by 5 bases and 3 bases, with 10 bases remaining between them. The CDR3 coding sequence is TGTGCCAGCAGTCAGCAGGGTTACACTGAAGCTTTCTTT. Protein sequence: CASSQQGYTEAFF.

This clonotype was found a few times. The chain combines TRBV20-1 with TRBJ2-7, with 9 bases identical to TRBD1. This CDR3 is 15 amino acids long. Germline V CDR1 and CDR2: DFQATT, SNEGSKA (reference sequence). V lost 3 bases, J lost 5 bases, and 11 bases stayed unmatched. In DNA form, the CDR3 reads TGCAGTGCTAGCCCTGTTGGACAGGGGTTCCACGAGCAGTACTTC. This encodes CSASPVGQGFHEQYF.